One sample yielded the 19 T cell receptor beta chains listed below, sequenced in a study of blood T cell repertoires in COVID-19. This table comes from immunoSEQ multiplex PCR, and its TCRdb copy is limited to in-frame clones, with some not included. The sample gives 200,000 to 250,000 clones, roughly 80% of which show up once; about 5.6% is in the top ten. Specimen: peripheral blood. The receptor set was obtained from a woman aged 70-85 years with COVID-19, enrolled during active disease.

The V gene is TRBV10-2, the J gene TRBJ2-1; D not resolved. Trimming removed 5 bases at V and 4 bases at J, with 15 bases between. There are 15 residues in the CDR3. Per the germline V gene, CDR1 is WSHSY and CDR2 is SAAADI. The CDR3 spells CASSLTAPEYNEQFF. DNA for the CDR3: TGCGCCAGCAGTTTGACTGCCCCCGAATACAATGAGCAGTTCTTC.

This clone turned up a few times. This rearrangement joins TRBV5-4 to TRBJ1-6; D is perhaps TRBD1 (6 bases). V was shortened by 3 bases and J by 5 bases, with 9 bases between the two germline ends. CDR1 and CDR2 from the germline V gene are SGHNT and YYREEE (reference sequence). The CDR3 covers 14 residues. The CDR3 loop reads CASSWTVNNSPLHF. CDR3 DNA: TGTGCCAGCAGCTGGACAGTCAATAATTCACCCCTCCACTTT.

V and J are TRBV2 and TRBJ2-1; tentatively, D is TRBD2 (5 bases). The germline V gene encodes CDR1 SNHLY and CDR2 FYNNEI. CDR3 length: 14 residues. Trimming stripped 5 bases from V and 7 bases from J, with 15 bases between. The CDR3 nucleotides are TGTGCCAGCAGTTTAGCTCGGGGAACGAATGAGCAGTTCTTC. It codes for CASSLARGTNEQFF.

This chain uses TRBV6-2 or TRBV6-3 with TRBJ2-7; TRBD2 aligns across 9 bases. Germline V gives CDR1 MNHEY, CDR2 SVGEGT. This CDR3 has 14 amino acids. Trimming took 4 bases from V and 3 from J; bases not matched to a gene: 4. The CDR3 here is CASSSPAGGYEQYF. For the CDR3, the DNA is TGTGCCAGCAGTTCTCCAGCGGGAGGCTACGAGCAGTACTTC.

The chain links TRBV28 to TRBJ1-1; TRBD1 is a possible D gene (5 bases). Germline lookup yields CDR1 MDHEN and CDR2 SYDVKM. Trimming removed 5 bases at V and 4 bases at J, with 14 bases between. The CDR3 is 14 amino acids. This chain's CDR3 is CASSLMTDGTEAFF. DNA of the CDR3: TGTGCCAGCAGTCTAATGACAGACGGCACTGAAGCTTTCTTT.

This clone was seen a single time. The chain employs TRBV20-1 and TRBJ2-6, with a possible D match to TRBD2 (6 bases). The CDR3 loop spans 12 amino acids. Germline values: CDR1 DFQATT, CDR2 SNEGSKA (reference sequence). V was pared by 3 bases and J by 11 bases, with 11 bases between. CDR3 DNA: TGCAGTGCTAGTGGAGGGTCTGACGTCCTGACTTTC. Translated: CSASGGSDVLTF.

The gene calls are TRBV29-1 and TRBJ1-1; D is perhaps TRBD1 (5 bases). The V and J ends lost 5 bases and 1 base respectively, with 11 bases between them. Germline CDR1 and CDR2: SQVTM and ANQGSEA. This CDR3 is built from 13 residues. CDR3 sequence (DNA): TGCAGCGTTAAGACAGCCAAGAACACTGAAGCTTTCTTT. It codes for CSVKTAKNTEAFF. The complete variable domain, with remaining parts taken from reference TRBV29-1 and TRBJ1-1, reads SAVISQKPSRDICQRGTSLTIQCQVDSQVTMMFWYRQQPGQSLTLIATANQGSEATYESGFVIDKFPISRPNLTFSTLTVSNMSPEDSSIYLCSVKTAKNTEAFFGQGTRLTVV.

The chain links TRBV27 to TRBJ2-3; 8 bases are a match to TRBD2. Trimming took 6 bases from V and 2 from J; bases not matched to a gene: 13. The CDR3 sequence is 17 residues long. Germline V CDR1 and CDR2: MNHEY, SMNVEV (reference sequence). The CDR3 coding sequence is TGTGCCAGCAGCCACCTCATTCTAGCGGGCGACACAGATACGCAGTATTTT. Translating it yields CASSHLILAGDTDTQYF.

The CDR3 region is CASSRDSEFNQPQHF. CDR3 sequence (DNA): TGTGCCAGCAGTCGTGACAGCGAGTTCAATCAGCCCCAGCATTTT. The rearrangement uses TRBV2 and TRBJ1-5; D may be TRBD1 (5 bases). V lost 5 bases, J lost 3 bases, and 14 bases lay in between. This CDR3 region has 15 residues. The germline gives CDR1 SNHLY, CDR2 FYNNEI. The full variable domain, its missing parts supplied by reference TRBV2 and TRBJ1-5, is EPEVTQTPSHQVTQMGQEVILRCVPISNHLYFYWYRQILGQKVEFLVSFYNNEISEKSEIFDDQFSVERPDGSNFTLKIRSTKLEDSAMYFCASSRDSEFNQPQHFGDGTRLSIL.

The chain recombines TRBV28 with TRBJ2-5; TRBD1 matches 7 bases. CDR1 and CDR2 (germline): MDHEN, SYDVKM. After removal of 5 bases from V and 5 bases from J, the junction contained 8 bases not matched to a gene. CDR3 length: 14 residues. The CDR3 reads CASSHGTVSETQYF. CDR3 bases: TGTGCCAGCAGTCACGGGACAGTGAGTGAGACCCAGTACTTC.

Remarks on this clone: The germline gene is not matched at one end of the junction; a read error may be the cause. Other DNA sequences in this sample translate to the same CDR3. This chain joins TRBV5-6 and TRBJ1-3; no clear D gene. The CDR3 runs to 15 residues. In germline, CDR1 is SGHDT, CDR2 YYEEEE. CDR3 nucleotide sequence: TGTGCCAGCAGTTTGGACTTGAGCTCTGGAAACACCATATATTTT. Its translation: CASSLDLSSGNTIYF.

On this clone itself: The sample holds other DNA sequences that translate to the same CDR3. The chain couples TRBV18 to TRBJ1-5, with TRBD1 matching over 9 bases. There are 13 residues in the CDR3. V shed 3 bases, J shed 10 bases, and the junction held 4 bases outside the gene matches. Germline values: CDR1 KGHSH, CDR2 LQKENI. CDR3 amino acids: CASSPDRGQPQHF. The DNA of the CDR3 is TGTGCCAGCTCACCGGACAGGGGCCAACCCCAGCATTTT.

This chain uses TRBV3-1 (or the pseudogene TRBV3-2) with TRBJ2-2; 7 nucleotides agree with TRBD2. This CDR3 has 14 residues. CDR1 LGHDT and CDR2 YNNKEL come from the germline V gene (reference sequence). V shed 5 bases and J 3 bases; nucleotides not matched to a gene: 3. The CDR3 here is CASSGTTYTGELFF. The CDR3 coding sequence is TGTGCCAGCAGCGGGACTACTTACACCGGGGAGCTGTTTTTT.

The chain's CDR3 is CASERINEQFF. The CDR3 DNA reads TGTGCCAGCGAGAGGATAAATGAGCAGTTCTTC. The J gene is TRBJ2-1, the V gene TRBV2; no definite D call. There are 11 residues in the CDR3. Looked up from germline, CDR1 is SNHLY and CDR2 is FYNNEI. Between the trimmed V and J ends, which lost 8 bases and 7 bases, there was a span of 9 bases.

This clone was seen just once. V gene TRBV25-1 combines with J gene TRBJ2-1, with D maybe TRBD2 (7 bases). The CDR3 extends over 13 amino acids. CDR1 and CDR2 (germline): MGHDK, SYGVNS. Trimming removed 5 bases from V and 9 bases from J, with 14 bases in between. The CDR3 protein is CASSYPGGPEQFF. CDR3 DNA: TGTGCCAGCAGTTACCCCGGGGGGCCTGAGCAGTTCTTC. The full variable domain, its missing parts supplied by reference TRBV25-1 and TRBJ2-1, is EADIYQTPRYLVIGTGKKITLECSQTMGHDKMYWYQQDPGMELHLIHYSYGVNSTEKGDLSSESTVSRIRTEHFPLTLESARPSHTSQYLCASSYPGGPEQFFGPGTRLTVL.

The J gene is TRBJ2-2, the V gene TRBV5-1, with D maybe TRBD1 (6 bases). The germline V and J ends were trimmed by 0 bases and 4 bases, with 16 bases remaining between them. The germline gives CDR1 SGHRS, CDR2 YFSETQ. CDR3 length equals 17 residues. The CDR3: CASSLEFGATGTGELFF. In nucleotides, the CDR3 is TGCGCCAGCAGCTTGGAATTTGGGGCGACAGGCACCGGGGAGCTGTTTTTT.

This clone was found a few times. This chain links TRBV19 with TRBJ1-2, with D possibly matching TRBD1 (5 bases). V was pared by 5 bases and J by 4 bases, with 14 bases between. This CDR3 comprises 14 residues. Per the germline V gene, CDR1 is LNHDA and CDR2 is SQIVND (reference sequence). The CDR3 is CASSAQQVIYGYTF. The CDR3 bases are TGTGCCAGTAGTGCCCAACAGGTTATCTATGGCTACACCTTC.

V is TRBV2 and J is TRBJ2-2; D is ambiguous. CDR1 and CDR2 from the germline V gene are SNHLY and FYNNEI. The germline V and J ends were trimmed by 7 bases and 1 base, with 7 bases remaining between them. CDR3 length equals 13 residues. In DNA form, the CDR3 reads TGTGCCAGCAAAACAAGGAACACCGGGGAGCTGTTTTTT. Residues: CASKTRNTGELFF.

V gene TRBV18 combines with J gene TRBJ2-7; 7 bases line up with TRBD1. V dropped 4 bases and J dropped 0; count of bases not matched to a gene: 9. CDR1 is KGHSH and CDR2 is LQKENI in the germline V gene. The CDR3 has 16 amino acids. This CDR3 is CASSQGASALSYEQYF. CDR3 nucleotides: TGTGCCAGCTCACAGGGGGCCTCGGCCCTCTCCTACGAGCAGTACTTC.